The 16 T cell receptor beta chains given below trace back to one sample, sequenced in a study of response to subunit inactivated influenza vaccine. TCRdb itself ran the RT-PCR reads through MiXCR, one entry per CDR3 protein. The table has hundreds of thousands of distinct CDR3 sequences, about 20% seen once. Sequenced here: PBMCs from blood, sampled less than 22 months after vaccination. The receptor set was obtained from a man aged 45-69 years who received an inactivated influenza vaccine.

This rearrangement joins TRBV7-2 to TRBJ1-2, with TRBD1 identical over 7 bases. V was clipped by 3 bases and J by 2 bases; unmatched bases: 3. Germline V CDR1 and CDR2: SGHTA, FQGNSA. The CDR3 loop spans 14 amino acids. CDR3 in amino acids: CASSFTGQNYGYTF. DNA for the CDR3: TGTGCCAGCAGCTTTACGGGACAGAACTATGGCTACACCTTC.

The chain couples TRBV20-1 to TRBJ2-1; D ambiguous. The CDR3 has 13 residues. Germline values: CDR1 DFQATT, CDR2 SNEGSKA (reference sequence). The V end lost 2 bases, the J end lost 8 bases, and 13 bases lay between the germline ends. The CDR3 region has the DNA TGCAGTGCTAGACCTCCCGATAGGGATGAGCAGTTCTTC. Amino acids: CSARPPDRDEQFF.

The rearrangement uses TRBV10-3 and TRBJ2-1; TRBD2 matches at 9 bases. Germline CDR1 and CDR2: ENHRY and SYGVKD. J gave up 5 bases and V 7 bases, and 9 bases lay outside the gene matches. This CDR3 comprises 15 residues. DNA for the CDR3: TGTGCCATCACTATGAGCGGGGGGCCGAACAATGAGCAGTTCTTC. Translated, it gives CAITMSGGPNNEQFF.

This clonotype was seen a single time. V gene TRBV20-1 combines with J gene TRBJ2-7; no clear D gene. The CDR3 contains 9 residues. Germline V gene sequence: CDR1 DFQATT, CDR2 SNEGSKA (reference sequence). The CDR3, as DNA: TGCAGCGCTTCCTACGAGCAGTACTTC. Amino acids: CSASYEQYF.

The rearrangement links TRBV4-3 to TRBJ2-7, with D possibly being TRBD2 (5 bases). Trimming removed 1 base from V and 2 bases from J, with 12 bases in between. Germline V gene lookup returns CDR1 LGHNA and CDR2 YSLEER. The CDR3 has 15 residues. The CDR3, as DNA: TGCGCCAGCAGCCAAGTTTGGGAGTCCGCCTACGAGCAGTACTTC. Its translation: CASSQVWESAYEQYF.

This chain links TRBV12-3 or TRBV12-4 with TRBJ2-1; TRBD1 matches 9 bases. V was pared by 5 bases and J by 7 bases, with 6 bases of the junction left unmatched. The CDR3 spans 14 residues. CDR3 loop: CASSHSGTGNEQFF. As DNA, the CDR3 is TGTGCCAGCAGTCACTCCGGGACAGGGAATGAGCAGTTCTTC.

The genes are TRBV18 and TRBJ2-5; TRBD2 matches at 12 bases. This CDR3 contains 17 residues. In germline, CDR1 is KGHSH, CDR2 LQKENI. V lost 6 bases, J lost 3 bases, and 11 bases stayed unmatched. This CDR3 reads CASSPRRTSGAEETQYF. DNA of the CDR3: TGTGCCAGCTCGCCAAGGAGGACTAGCGGGGCGGAAGAGACCCAGTACTTC.

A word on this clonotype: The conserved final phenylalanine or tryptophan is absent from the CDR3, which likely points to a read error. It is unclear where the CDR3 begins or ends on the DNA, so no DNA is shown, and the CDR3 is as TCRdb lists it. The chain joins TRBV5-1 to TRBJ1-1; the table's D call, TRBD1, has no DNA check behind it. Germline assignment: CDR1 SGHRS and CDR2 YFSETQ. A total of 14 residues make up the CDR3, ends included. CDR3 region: CASSLRQGRNEALL.

The CDR3 DNA reads TGTGCCAGCAGTGATTACGATTCCCAGCGGAGCACAGATACGCAGTATTTT. The encoded protein is CASSDYDSQRSTDTQYF. The rearrangement uses TRBV25-1 and TRBJ2-3, with D perhaps matching TRBD2 (5 bases). The CDR3 runs to 17 residues. Germline CDR1 is MGHDK and CDR2 is SYGVNS. V lost 3 bases and J lost 0, with 16 bases in between.

The CDR3 protein is CASSPGNYEQYF. CDR3 sequence (DNA): TGTGCCAGCAGCCCCGGCAACTACGAGCAGTACTTC. V is TRBV7-9 and J is TRBJ2-7, with unresolved D. This CDR3 comprises 12 residues. Trimming stripped 5 bases from V and 3 bases from J, with 8 bases between. The germline V gene encodes CDR1 SEHNR and CDR2 FQNEAQ (reference sequence).

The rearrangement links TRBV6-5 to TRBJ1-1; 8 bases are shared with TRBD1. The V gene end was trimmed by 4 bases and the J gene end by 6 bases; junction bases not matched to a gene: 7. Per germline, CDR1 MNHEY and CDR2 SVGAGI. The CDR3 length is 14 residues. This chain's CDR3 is CASSSRTGQPEAFF. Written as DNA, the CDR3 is TGTGCCAGCAGTTCCCGGACAGGGCAGCCTGAAGCTTTCTTT.

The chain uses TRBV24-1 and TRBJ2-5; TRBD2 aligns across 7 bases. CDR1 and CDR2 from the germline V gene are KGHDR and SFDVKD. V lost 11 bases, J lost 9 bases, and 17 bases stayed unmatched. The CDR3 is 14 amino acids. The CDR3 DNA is TGTGCCATCGCTGGCTCTGGGACTACCGCGCCCCAGTACTTC. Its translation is CAIAGSGTTAPQYF.

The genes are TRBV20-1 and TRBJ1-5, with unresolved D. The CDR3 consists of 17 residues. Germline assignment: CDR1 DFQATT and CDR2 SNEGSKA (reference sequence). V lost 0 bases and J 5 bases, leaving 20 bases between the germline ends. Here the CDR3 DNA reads TGCAGTGCTAGAGATTTTTCAAGGTCCTCACATGATCAGCCCCAGCATTTT. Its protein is CSARDFSRSSHDQPQHF.

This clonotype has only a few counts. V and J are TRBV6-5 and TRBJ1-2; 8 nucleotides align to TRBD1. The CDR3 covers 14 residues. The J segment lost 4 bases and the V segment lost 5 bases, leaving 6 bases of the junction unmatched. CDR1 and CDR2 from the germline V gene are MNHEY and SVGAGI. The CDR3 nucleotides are TGTGCCAGCAGTAACGACAGGGGCGCCTATGGCTACACCTTC. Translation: CASSNDRGAYGYTF.

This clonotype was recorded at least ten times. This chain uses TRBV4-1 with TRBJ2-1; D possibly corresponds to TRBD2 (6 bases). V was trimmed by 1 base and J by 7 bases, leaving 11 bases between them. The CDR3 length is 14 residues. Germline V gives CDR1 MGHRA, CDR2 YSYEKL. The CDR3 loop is CASSQASRGNEQFF. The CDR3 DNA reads TGCGCCAGCAGCCAAGCTTCACGGGGGAATGAGCAGTTCTTC.

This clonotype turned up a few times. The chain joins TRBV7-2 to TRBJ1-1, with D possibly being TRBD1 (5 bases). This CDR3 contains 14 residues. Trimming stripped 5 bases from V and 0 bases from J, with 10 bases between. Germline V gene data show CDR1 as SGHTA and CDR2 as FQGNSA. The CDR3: CASSQQALNTEAFF. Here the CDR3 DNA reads TGTGCCAGCAGCCAACAGGCATTGAACACTGAAGCTTTCTTT.